The rows below give T cell receptor beta chains drawn from one sample of a study of OX40 agonist ivuxolimab in advanced cancers. Generated by immunoSEQ multiplex PCR, the TCRdb table keeps only in-frame clones and is missing some. The sample shows tens of thousands of clones, around 88% of them seen only once. The starting material was CD4+ or CD8+ T cells sorted from blood, obtained in a trial of the OX40 agonist ivuxolimab. These receptors came from an adult with an advanced solid tumor such as melanoma, head and neck, liver or kidney cancer. Each CDR3 is given with its conserved first and last residue. A row's size may be missing; if present it is once, few, many or a size class.

J gene: TRBJ1-2
V gene: TRBV7-8
CDR3 length: 13
clone size: -
CDR3 protein: CASRARVSSGYTF

J gene: TRBJ2-1
V gene: TRBV5-6
CDR3 length: 16
clone size: -
CDR3 protein: CASSLGGLGSYNEQFF

J gene: -
V gene: TRBV10-3
CDR3 length: 14
clone size: -
CDR3 protein: CAISESIASYEQYF

J gene: TRBJ1-2
V gene: TRBV5-1
CDR3 length: 16
clone size: -
CDR3 protein: CASSLEAGGAGYGYTF

J gene: TRBJ2-1
V gene: TRBV9
CDR3 length: 19
clone size: -
CDR3 protein: CASSPRGGFRTSGRNEQFF

J gene: TRBJ2-7
V gene: TRBV25-1
CDR3 length: 17
clone size: -
CDR3 protein: CASSELGGRAFRYEQYF

J gene: TRBJ2-5
V gene: TRBV6-5
CDR3 length: 14
clone size: once
CDR3 protein: CASRPSGVGETQYF

J gene: TRBJ2-7
V gene: TRBV27
CDR3 length: 12
clone size: -
CDR3 protein: CASSSLSREQYF

J gene: TRBJ2-7
V gene: TRBV7-3
CDR3 length: 12
clone size: few
CDR3 protein: CASSLTGGEQYF

J gene: TRBJ2-7
V gene: TRBV27
CDR3 length: 12
clone size: -
CDR3 protein: CATQKSPYEQYF

J gene: TRBJ2-5
V gene: TRBV7-9
CDR3 length: 16
clone size: -
CDR3 protein: CASSSGDRGYQETQYF

J gene: TRBJ2-7
V gene: TRBV9
CDR3 length: 13
clone size: once
CDR3 protein: CASSVGTFDEQYF

J gene: TRBJ2-7
V gene: TRBV4-1
CDR3 length: 14
clone size: -
CDR3 protein: CASSHPGTAYEQYF

J gene: TRBJ2-3
V gene: TRBV30
CDR3 length: 13
clone size: -
CDR3 protein: CAWTSAGVDTQYF

J gene: TRBJ1-2
V gene: TRBV6-5
CDR3 length: 13
clone size: -
CDR3 protein: CASSYAVNYGYTF

J gene: TRBJ1-3
V gene: TRBV9
CDR3 length: 16
clone size: -
CDR3 protein: CASSSTVKASGNTIYF

J gene: TRBJ2-7
V gene: TRBV5-6
CDR3 length: 14
clone size: -
CDR3 protein: CASSAAGGYYEQYF

J gene: TRBJ2-7
V gene: TRBV27
CDR3 length: 15
clone size: -
CDR3 protein: CASSDGTSGNSEQYF

J gene: TRBJ2-7
V gene: TRBV29-1
CDR3 length: 13
clone size: -
CDR3 protein: CSVERGAGYEQYF

J gene: TRBJ2-7
V gene: TRBV4-1
CDR3 length: 13
clone size: -
CDR3 protein: CASSQARISEQYF

J gene: TRBJ1-2
V gene: TRBV10-1
CDR3 length: 12
clone size: -
CDR3 protein: CASSAGPNGYTF

J gene: TRBJ1-2
V gene: TRBV6-1
CDR3 length: 15
clone size: -
CDR3 protein: CASSEGEIGVHGYTF

J gene: TRBJ2-2
V gene: TRBV7-9
CDR3 length: 17
clone size: -
CDR3 protein: CASSPGPLAPGTGELFF

J gene: TRBJ1-2
V gene: TRBV30
CDR3 length: 14
clone size: few
CDR3 protein: CAWSVARDSLGYTF

J gene: TRBJ2-7
V gene: TRBV30
CDR3 length: 13
clone size: once
CDR3 protein: CAWSYRDFYEQYF

J gene: TRBJ2-7
V gene: TRBV15
CDR3 length: 16
clone size: -
CDR3 protein: CATSRDLAGAIYEQYF

J gene: TRBJ2-7
V gene: TRBV30
CDR3 length: 14
clone size: -
CDR3 protein: CAWSRGTGGYEQYF

J gene: TRBJ2-2
V gene: TRBV5-6
CDR3 length: 16
clone size: -
CDR3 protein: CASSSYRGRNTGELFF

J gene: TRBJ2-3
V gene: TRBV4-1
CDR3 length: 19
clone size: -
CDR3 protein: CASSQRLAGLRGGTDTQYF

J gene: TRBJ2-4
V gene: TRBV13
CDR3 length: 16
clone size: -
CDR3 protein: CASSDGTSGVKNIQYF

J gene: TRBJ2-3
V gene: TRBV12-5
CDR3 length: 18
clone size: -
CDR3 protein: CASGLVLGSEVITDTQYF

J gene: TRBJ2-5
V gene: TRBV6-5
CDR3 length: 15
clone size: -
CDR3 protein: CASSYLQGVKETQYF

J gene: TRBJ2-1
V gene: TRBV7-9
CDR3 length: 15
clone size: -
CDR3 protein: CASSQLAGGNNEQFF

J gene: -
V gene: TRBV2
CDR3 length: 14
clone size: -
CDR3 protein: CASRGLAGIYEQYF

J gene: TRBJ2-2
V gene: TRBV28
CDR3 length: 14
clone size: -
CDR3 protein: CASSFTLGFGELFF

J gene: TRBJ1-2
V gene: TRBV5-1
CDR3 length: 14
clone size: large
CDR3 protein: CASSSKTGGDGYTF

J gene: TRBJ2-7
V gene: TRBV7-9
CDR3 length: 16
clone size: -
CDR3 protein: CASSTTSGRGSHEQYF

J gene: TRBJ2-2
V gene: TRBV29-1
CDR3 length: 14
clone size: -
CDR3 protein: CSVEQGAATGELFF

J gene: TRBJ2-7
V gene: TRBV5-8
CDR3 length: 16
clone size: -
CDR3 protein: CASSSPAGHFSYEQYF

J gene: TRBJ1-3
V gene: TRBV27
CDR3 length: 15
clone size: -
CDR3 protein: CASSLEGGSGNTIYF

J gene: TRBJ2-5
V gene: TRBV10-3
CDR3 length: 13
clone size: -
CDR3 protein: CAISESKVETQYF

J gene: TRBJ2-1
V gene: TRBV6-4
CDR3 length: 15
clone size: few
CDR3 protein: CASMPGPSSYNEQFF

J gene: TRBJ2-3
V gene: TRBV28
CDR3 length: 13
clone size: -
CDR3 protein: CASSSPSTDTQYF

J gene: TRBJ2-5
V gene: TRBV5-6
CDR3 length: 15
clone size: -
CDR3 protein: CASILAASGSETQYF

J gene: TRBJ2-1
V gene: TRBV7-9
CDR3 length: 16
clone size: -
CDR3 protein: CASSSNTGQVPHEQFF

J gene: TRBJ2-2
V gene: TRBV6-5
CDR3 length: 15
clone size: -
CDR3 protein: CASSYYFMGSGELFF

J gene: TRBJ1-5
V gene: TRBV27
CDR3 length: 18
clone size: -
CDR3 protein: CASSLSGLNKSPDQPQHF

J gene: TRBJ2-7
V gene: TRBV6-6
CDR3 length: 15
clone size: -
CDR3 protein: CASSYRPGESYEQYF

J gene: TRBJ2-1
V gene: TRBV19
CDR3 length: 13
clone size: once
CDR3 protein: CASSIISGDEQFF

J gene: TRBJ1-1
V gene: TRBV28
CDR3 length: 14
clone size: -
CDR3 protein: CASSALRTAAEAFF

J gene: TRBJ1-1
V gene: TRBV7-9
CDR3 length: 15
clone size: -
CDR3 protein: CASSFLLDSGPEAFF

J gene: TRBJ2-3
V gene: TRBV4-1
CDR3 length: 14
clone size: -
CDR3 protein: CAGGRDPSTDTQYF

J gene: TRBJ2-7
V gene: TRBV18
CDR3 length: 16
clone size: -
CDR3 protein: CASSLDARTGSHEQYF

J gene: TRBJ2-2
V gene: TRBV10-3
CDR3 length: 13
clone size: -
CDR3 protein: CAIRVQDTGELFF

J gene: TRBJ1-5
V gene: TRBV7-6
CDR3 length: 15
clone size: -
CDR3 protein: CASSLNAVANQPQHF

J gene: TRBJ2-7
V gene: TRBV5-8
CDR3 length: 12
clone size: -
CDR3 protein: CASSTPGAEQYF

J gene: TRBJ2-7
V gene: TRBV15
CDR3 length: 16
clone size: -
CDR3 protein: CATSSGSTSGIGEQYF

J gene: TRBJ2-3
V gene: TRBV11-2
CDR3 length: 14
clone size: -
CDR3 protein: CASSLVGYTDTQYF